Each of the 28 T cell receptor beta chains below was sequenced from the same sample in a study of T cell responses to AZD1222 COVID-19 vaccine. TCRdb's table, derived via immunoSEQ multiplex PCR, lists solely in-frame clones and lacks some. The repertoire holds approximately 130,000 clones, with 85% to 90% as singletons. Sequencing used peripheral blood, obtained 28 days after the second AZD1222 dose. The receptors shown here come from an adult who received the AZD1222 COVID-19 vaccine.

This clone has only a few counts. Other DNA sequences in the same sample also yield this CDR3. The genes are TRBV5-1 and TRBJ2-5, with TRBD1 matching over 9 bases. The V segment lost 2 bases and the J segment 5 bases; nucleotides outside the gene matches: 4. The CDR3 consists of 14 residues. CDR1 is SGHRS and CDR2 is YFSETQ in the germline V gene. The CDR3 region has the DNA TGCGCCAGCAGCTTAGGACAGGGGCTTGAGACCCAGTACTTC. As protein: CASSLGQGLETQYF.

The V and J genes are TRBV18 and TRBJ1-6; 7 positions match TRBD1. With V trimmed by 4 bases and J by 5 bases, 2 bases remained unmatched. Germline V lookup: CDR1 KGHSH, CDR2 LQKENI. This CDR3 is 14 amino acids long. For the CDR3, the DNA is TGTGCCAGCTCACTCGGGACAGATAATTCACCCCTCCACTTT. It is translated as CASSLGTDNSPLHF.

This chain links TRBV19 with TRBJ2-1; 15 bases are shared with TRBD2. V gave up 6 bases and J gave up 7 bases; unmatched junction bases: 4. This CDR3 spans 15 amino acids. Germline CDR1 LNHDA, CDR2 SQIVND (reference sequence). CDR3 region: CASSPGLAGGNEQFF. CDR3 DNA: TGTGCCAGTAGCCCTGGACTAGCGGGGGGGAATGAGCAGTTCTTC.

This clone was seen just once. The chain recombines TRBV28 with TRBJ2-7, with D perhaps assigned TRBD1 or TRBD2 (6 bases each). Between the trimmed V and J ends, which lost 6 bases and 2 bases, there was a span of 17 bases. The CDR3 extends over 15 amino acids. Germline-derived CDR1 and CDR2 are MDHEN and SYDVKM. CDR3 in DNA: TGTGCCAGCAGCCCGGGGGCCGGGGGTACCTACGAGCAGTACTTC. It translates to CASSPGAGGTYEQYF.

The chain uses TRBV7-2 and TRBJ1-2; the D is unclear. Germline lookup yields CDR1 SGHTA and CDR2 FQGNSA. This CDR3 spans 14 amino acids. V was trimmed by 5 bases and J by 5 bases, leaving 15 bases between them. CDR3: CASSPDLGKYGYTF. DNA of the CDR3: TGTGCCAGCAGCCCCGATTTGGGGAAGTATGGCTACACCTTC.

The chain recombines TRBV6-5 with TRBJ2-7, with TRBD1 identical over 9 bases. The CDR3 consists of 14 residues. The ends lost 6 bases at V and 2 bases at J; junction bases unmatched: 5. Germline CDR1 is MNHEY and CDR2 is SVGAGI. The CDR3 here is CASRTGQGTYEQYF. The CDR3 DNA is TGTGCCAGCAGGACGGGACAGGGTACCTACGAGCAGTACTTC.

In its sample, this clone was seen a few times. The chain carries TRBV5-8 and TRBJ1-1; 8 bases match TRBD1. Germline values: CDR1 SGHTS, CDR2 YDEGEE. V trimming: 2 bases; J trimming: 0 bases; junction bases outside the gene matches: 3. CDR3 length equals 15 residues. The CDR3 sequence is CASSFRQGMNTEAFF. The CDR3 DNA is TGTGCCAGCAGCTTCCGACAGGGGATGAACACTGAAGCTTTCTTT.

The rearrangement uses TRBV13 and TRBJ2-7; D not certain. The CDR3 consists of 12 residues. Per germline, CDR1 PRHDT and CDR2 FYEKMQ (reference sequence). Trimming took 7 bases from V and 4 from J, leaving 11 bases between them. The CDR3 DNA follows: TGTGCCAGCACCCTCAAAGGGTACGAGCAGTACTTC. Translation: CASTLKGYEQYF.

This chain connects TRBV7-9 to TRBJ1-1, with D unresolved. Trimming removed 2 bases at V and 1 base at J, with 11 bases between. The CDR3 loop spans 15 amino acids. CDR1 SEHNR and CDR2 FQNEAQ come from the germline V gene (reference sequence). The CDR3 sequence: CASSLLVRENTEAFF. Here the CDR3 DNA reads TGTGCCAGCAGCTTATTGGTGAGGGAGAACACTGAAGCTTTCTTT.

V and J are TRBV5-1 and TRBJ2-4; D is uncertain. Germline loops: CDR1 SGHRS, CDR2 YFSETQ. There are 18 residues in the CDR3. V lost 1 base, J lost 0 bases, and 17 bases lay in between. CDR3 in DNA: TGCGCCAGCAGCTTGTTAAGTATGGATCCACTAGCCAAAAACATTCAGTACTTC. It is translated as CASSLLSMDPLAKNIQYF.

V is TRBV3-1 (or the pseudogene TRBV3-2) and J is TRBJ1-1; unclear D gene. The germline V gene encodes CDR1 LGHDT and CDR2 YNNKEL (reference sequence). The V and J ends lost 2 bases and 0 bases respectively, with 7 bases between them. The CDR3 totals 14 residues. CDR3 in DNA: TGTGCCAGCAGCCAAAACTTCCTGAACACTGAAGCTTTCTTT. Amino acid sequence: CASSQNFLNTEAFF.

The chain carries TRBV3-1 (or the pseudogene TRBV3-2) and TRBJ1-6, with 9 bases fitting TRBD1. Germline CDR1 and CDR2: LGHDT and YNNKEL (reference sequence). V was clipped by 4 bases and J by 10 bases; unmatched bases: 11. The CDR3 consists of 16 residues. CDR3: CASSPGTGKLRSPLHF. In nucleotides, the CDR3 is TGTGCCAGCAGCCCCGGGACAGGGAAATTACGGTCACCCCTCCACTTT.

DNA of the CDR3: TGTGCCAGCAGTTTGCCGCTAGCGGGGCGACCGACCAATGAGCAGTTCTTC. Translating it yields CASSLPLAGRPTNEQFF. The chain couples TRBV28 to TRBJ2-1; 9 bases are shared with TRBD2. V gave up 3 bases and J gave up 6 bases; unmatched junction bases: 12. This CDR3 spans 17 amino acids. The germline V gene has CDR1 MDHEN and CDR2 SYDVKM.

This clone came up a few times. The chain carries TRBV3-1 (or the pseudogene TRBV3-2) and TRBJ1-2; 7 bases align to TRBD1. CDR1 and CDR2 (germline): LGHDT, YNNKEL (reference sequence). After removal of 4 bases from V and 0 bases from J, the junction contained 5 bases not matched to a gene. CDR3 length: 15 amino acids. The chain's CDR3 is CASSPRDRTNYGYTF. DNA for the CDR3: TGTGCCAGCAGCCCCAGGGACAGAACTAACTATGGCTACACCTTC.

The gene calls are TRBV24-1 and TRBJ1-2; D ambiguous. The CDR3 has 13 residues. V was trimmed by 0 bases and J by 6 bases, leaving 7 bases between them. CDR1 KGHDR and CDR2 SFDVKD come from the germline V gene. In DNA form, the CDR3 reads TGTGCCACCAGTGATTTGAGTGCCGATGGCTACACCTTC. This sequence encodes CATSDLSADGYTF.

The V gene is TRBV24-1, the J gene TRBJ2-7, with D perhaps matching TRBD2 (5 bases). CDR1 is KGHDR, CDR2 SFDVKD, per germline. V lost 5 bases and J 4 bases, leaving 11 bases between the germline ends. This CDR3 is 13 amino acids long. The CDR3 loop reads CATSAKTGYEQYF. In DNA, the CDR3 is TGTGCCACCAGTGCTAAAACGGGGTACGAGCAGTACTTC.

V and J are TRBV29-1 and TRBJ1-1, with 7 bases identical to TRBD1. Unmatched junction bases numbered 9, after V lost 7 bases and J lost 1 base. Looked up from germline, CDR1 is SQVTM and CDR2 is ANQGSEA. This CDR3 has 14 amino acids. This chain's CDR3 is CSALTGTTNTEAFF. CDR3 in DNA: TGCAGCGCCTTGACAGGGACGACGAACACTGAAGCTTTCTTT.

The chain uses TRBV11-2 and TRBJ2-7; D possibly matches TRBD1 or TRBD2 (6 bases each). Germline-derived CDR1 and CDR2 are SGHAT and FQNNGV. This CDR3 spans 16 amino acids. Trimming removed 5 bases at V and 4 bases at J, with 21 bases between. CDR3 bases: TGTGCCAGCAGCCGGGACCTTCGGGGGCCCAGTTACGAGCAGTACTTC. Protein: CASSRDLRGPSYEQYF.

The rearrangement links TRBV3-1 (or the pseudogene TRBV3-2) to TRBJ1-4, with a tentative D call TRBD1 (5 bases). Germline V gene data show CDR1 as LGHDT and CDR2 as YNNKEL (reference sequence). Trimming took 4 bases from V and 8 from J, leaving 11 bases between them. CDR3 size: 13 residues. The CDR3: CASSPRVGEKLFF. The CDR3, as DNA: TGTGCCAGCAGCCCCAGGGTAGGGGAAAAACTGTTTTTT.

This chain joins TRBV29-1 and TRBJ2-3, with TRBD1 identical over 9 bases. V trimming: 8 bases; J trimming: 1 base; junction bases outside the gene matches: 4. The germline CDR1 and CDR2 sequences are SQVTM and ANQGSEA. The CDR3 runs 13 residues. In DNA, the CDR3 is TGCAGCTCAAGGACAGGGGGCACAGATACGCAGTATTTT. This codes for CSSRTGGTDTQYF.

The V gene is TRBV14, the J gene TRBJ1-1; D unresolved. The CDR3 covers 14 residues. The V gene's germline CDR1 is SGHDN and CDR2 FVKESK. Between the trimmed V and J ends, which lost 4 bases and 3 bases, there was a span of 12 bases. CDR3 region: CASSPHPSHTEAFF. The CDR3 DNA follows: TGTGCCAGCAGCCCACACCCCAGCCACACTGAAGCTTTCTTT.

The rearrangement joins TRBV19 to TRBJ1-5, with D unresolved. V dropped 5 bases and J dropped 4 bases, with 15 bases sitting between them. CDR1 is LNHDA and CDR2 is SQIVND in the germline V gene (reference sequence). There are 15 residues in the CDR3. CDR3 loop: CASSPRANLNQPQHF. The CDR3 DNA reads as TGTGCCAGTAGTCCCCGGGCAAATCTGAATCAGCCCCAGCATTTT.

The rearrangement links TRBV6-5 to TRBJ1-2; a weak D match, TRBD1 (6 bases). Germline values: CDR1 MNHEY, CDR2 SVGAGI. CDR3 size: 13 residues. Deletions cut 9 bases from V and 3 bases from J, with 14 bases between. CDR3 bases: TGTGCCAGTCGAGAAGGGGGTTACTATGGCTACACCTTC. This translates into CASREGGYYGYTF.

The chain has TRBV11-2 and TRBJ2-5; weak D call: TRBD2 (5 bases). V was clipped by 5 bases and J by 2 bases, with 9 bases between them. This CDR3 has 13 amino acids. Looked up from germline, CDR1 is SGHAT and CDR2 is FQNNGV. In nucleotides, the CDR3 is TGTGCCAGCAGCCCCGCGGGTCAAGAGACCCAGTACTTC. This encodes CASSPAGQETQYF.

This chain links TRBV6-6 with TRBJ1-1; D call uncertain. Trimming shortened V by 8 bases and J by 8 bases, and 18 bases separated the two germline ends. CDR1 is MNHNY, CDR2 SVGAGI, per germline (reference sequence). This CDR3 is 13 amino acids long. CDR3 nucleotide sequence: TGTGCCAGCCTAGGCGTTATTACCTTCGAAGCTTTCTTT. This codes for CASLGVITFEAFF.

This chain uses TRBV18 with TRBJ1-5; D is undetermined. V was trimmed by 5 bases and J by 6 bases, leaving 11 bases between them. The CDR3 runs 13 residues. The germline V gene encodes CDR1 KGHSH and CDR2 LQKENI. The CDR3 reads CASSSYEGQPQHF. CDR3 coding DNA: TGTGCCAGCTCATCCTACGAAGGTCAGCCCCAGCATTTT.

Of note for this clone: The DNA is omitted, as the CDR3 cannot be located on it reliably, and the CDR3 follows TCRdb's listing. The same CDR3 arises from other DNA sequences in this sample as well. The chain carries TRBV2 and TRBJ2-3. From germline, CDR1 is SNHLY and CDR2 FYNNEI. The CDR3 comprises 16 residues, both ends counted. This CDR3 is CASSSSLRATTDTQYF.

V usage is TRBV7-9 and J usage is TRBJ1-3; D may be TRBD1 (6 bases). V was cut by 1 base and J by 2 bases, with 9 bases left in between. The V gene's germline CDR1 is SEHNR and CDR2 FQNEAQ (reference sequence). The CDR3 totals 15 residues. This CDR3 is CASSLGGQTGNTIYF. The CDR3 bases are TGTGCCAGCAGCTTAGGGGGGCAGACTGGAAACACCATATATTTT.